Included here is one T cell receptor beta chain sequence, with context. These patients, aged 18 to 65, had recently diagnosed hyperthyroidism lasting under 2 months. Patients were excluded for uncontrolled infection, other autoimmune disease, pregnancy or lactation. Amplified regions were TCR beta CDR3 sequences from RNA transcripts. The study used the HTBI primer set for a first-round RT-PCR of the TCR CDR3. MiXCR was run by TCRdb on the multiplex PCR reads, yielding one entry per CDR3 protein. The sample contains 600,000 to 650,000 distinct CDR3 sequences, around 15% of which appear only once. This sample is part of a study of T cells in Graves' hyperthyroidism and ophthalmopathy. Study-level information: Peripheral blood was drawn at first diagnosis, prior to all treatment.

This CDR3 spans 14 amino acids. Looked up from germline, CDR1 is SGHRS and CDR2 is YFSETQ. V gave up 6 bases and J gave up 4 bases, with 16 bases separating them. The sequence came from a young woman with Graves' hyperthyroidism. The sample taken for sequencing was blood. The rearrangement joins TRBV5-1 to TRBJ2-5, with a weak D call TRBD2 (7 bases). As DNA, the CDR3 is TGCGCCAGCACCGACCCTAGGGGGGGAGAGACCCAGTACTTC. This encodes CASTDPRGGETQYF.